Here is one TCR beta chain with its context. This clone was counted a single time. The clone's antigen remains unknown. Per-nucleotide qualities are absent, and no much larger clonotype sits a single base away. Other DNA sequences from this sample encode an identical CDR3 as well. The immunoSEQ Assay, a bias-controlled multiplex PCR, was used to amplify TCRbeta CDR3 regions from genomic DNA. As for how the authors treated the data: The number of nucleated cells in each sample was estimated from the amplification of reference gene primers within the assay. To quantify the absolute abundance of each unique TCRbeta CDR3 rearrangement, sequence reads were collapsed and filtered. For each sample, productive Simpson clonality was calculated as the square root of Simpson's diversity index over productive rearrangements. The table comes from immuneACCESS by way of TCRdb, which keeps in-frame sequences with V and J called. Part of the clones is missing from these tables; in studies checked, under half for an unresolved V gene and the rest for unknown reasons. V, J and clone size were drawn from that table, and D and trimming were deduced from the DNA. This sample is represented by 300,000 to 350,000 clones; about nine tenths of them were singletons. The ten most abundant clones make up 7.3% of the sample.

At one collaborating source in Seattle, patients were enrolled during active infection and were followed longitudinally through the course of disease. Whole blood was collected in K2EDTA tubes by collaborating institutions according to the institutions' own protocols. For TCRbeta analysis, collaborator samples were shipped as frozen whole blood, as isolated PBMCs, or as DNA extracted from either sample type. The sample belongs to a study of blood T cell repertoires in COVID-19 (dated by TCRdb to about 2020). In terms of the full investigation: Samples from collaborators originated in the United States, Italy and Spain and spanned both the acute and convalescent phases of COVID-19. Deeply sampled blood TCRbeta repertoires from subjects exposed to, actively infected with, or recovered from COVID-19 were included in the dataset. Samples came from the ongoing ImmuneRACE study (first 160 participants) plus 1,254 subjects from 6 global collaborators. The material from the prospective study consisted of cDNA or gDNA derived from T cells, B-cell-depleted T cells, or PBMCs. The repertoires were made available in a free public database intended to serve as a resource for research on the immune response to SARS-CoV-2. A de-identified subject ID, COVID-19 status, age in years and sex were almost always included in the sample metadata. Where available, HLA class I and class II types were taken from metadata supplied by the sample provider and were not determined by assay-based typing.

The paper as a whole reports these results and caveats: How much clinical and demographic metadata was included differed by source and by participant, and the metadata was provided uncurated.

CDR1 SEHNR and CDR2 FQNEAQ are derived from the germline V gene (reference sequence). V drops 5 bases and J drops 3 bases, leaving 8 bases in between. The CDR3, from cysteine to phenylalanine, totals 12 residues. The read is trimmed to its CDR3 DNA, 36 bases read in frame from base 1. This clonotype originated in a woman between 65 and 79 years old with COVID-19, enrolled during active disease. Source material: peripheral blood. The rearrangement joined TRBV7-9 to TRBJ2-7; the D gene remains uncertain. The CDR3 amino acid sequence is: CASSPGFYEQYF. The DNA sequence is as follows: TGTGCCAGCAGCCCCGGGTTCTACGAGCAGTACTTC.